Sequencing of this T cell receptor (beta chain) was carried out in a study of T cell responses to AZD1222 COVID-19 vaccine. The assay was immunoSEQ multiplex PCR, and TCRdb's table has in-frame clones only and misses some. The table lists around 100,000 clones, 70% to 90% of them singletons. The germline CDR1 and CDR2 sequences are SGHRS and YFSETQ. V gave up 0 bases and J gave up 2 bases; unmatched junction bases: 7. The CDR3 is 17 amino acids. With respect to this clone: Antigen specificity is unknown.

Study observations and caveats: Donor demographics were predominantly white British with a female majority; clonal diversity may be underestimated. Nearly half of unique spike-specific TCRs reportedly avoided B.1.351 and B.1.1.7 mutated regions. At 160-218 and 743-854, vaccine-associated CD4 TCRs were dominant, and they spanned spike.

V is TRBV5-1 and J is TRBJ2-7; 11 positions agree with TRBD2. The sample was peripheral blood, taken 28 days after the second AZD1222 dose. The source of this sequence is an adult who received the AZD1222 COVID-19 vaccine. In DNA, the CDR3 is TGCGCCAGCAGCTTGGGGGCCCGACTAGCGGGGACCTACGAGCAGTACTTC. Translation: CASSLGARLAGTYEQYF.